The T cell receptor (beta chain) under discussion was sequenced for a study of cytotoxic CD8 clonotypes in ibrutinib-treated CLL. On the study more broadly: Response samples were drawn at a median of around 12 months of treatment, range 6 to 36. Mean values per sample were hundreds of thousands of productive templates and under 100,000 productive rearrangements. Whole-study findings and limits: Sustained-remission and progressing patients had different sampling times.

Details on this clone: What it recognizes is unknown.

The source of roughly 1.9 micrograms of genomic DNA for TCR beta libraries was cryopreserved PBMCs. Sequencing used immunoSEQ multiplex PCR; TCRdb keeps in-frame clones, though not all of them. The sample lists about 160,000 clones, 84% seen once, with about 5% in the top ten. Source: PBMCs, taken after 24 months of ibrutinib treatment. The receptor was derived from a human donor with chronic lymphocytic leukemia.

The CDR3 reads CASSLSGRNQPQHF. In DNA form, the CDR3 reads TGTGCCAGCAGCCTTTCGGGACGGAATCAGCCCCAGCATTTT. The chain uses TRBV7-9 and TRBJ1-5, with D maybe TRBD1 (5 bases). Trimming removed 5 bases from V and 4 bases from J, with 12 bases in between. CDR3 length: 14 residues. The germline CDR1 and CDR2 sequences are SEHNR and FQNEAQ (reference sequence). Looking up the rest from reference TRBV7-9 and TRBJ1-5 gives the full variable domain: DTGVSQNPRHKITKRGQNVTFRCDPISEHNRLYWYRQTLGQGPEFLTYFQNEAQLEKSRLLSDRFSAERPKGSFSTLEIQRTEQGDSAMYLCASSLSGRNQPQHFGDGTRLSIL.